This TCR beta chain was captured in a study of radiotherapy plus CTLA-4 blockade in lung cancer. Across the whole study: Objective responses occurred in 18% of patients; roughly 31% had disease control. Overall study findings and caveats: Radiotherapy was combined with ipilimumab, and tumor-derived TCR clones then expanded in blood. It was early blood T cell clone dynamics, with interferon-beta, that reportedly best predicted response.

Of note for this clone: Its antigen is unidentified.

Chemo-refractory metastatic non-small-cell lung cancer patients underwent focal radiation alongside CTLA-4 blockade with ipilimumab. Profiling relied on immunoSEQ multiplex PCR, and the TCRdb table lists in-frame clones only, not all of them. The profile shows about 73,000 clones, roughly 84% of them singletons. This CDR3 is built from 15 residues. Germline V gives CDR1 SGHNT, CDR2 YYREEE (reference sequence). Trimming removed 5 bases from V and 4 bases from J; junction bases left unmatched: 7. The TCR comes from a human donor with non-small cell lung cancer that progressed on radiotherapy plus ipilimumab. The chain uses TRBV5-4 and TRBJ2-5; 11 nucleotides agree with TRBD1. Sequencing used peripheral blood, obtained from a patient treated with radiotherapy plus ipilimumab. CDR3 bases: TGTGCCAGCAGAATAGGGACAGGGGGGCGAGAGACCCAGTACTTC. It codes for CASRIGTGGRETQYF.